This T cell receptor (beta chain) was obtained from a study of cytomegalovirus exposure and HLA in healthy donors. Findings and caveats of the study: Later on, a genetic analysis was performed. It linked a missense variant in DCLRE1C with V- and J-gene trimming of TCR beta. The study flagged fewer than 200 TCR beta chains as cytomegalovirus-associated. An apparent linkage of common viral pathogens to several of the most significant clusters emerged in a later analysis.

Use of 60 Vbeta and 13 Jbeta primers characterized the PCR. In the authors' methods: There were some 87 million unique TCR beta chains by a later count, and around 10 million of them were shared. Assay used: immunoSEQ multiplex PCR; TCRdb lists only in-frame clones, some missing. The V and J calls and clone size are taken from that table; D and trimming were inferred from the DNA. Among 150,000 or so clones, around 76% were seen once, and the ten largest hold approximately 2%. A word on this clone: Its matching antigen is unknown.

This CDR3 has 13 amino acids. CDR1 is MNHEY, CDR2 SMNVEV, per germline (reference sequence). V dropped 6 bases and J dropped 0 bases, with 8 bases sitting between them. Material: PBMCs. The chain is built from TRBV27 and TRBJ1-1; no reliable D call. The TCR comes from a female donor in good health and CMV-seronegative. The CDR3 sequence: CASRLELNTEAFF. CDR3 coding DNA: TGTGCCAGCAGATTAGAGTTGAACACTGAAGCTTTCTTT.